This TCR beta chain stems from a study of T-cell memory formation after mild COVID-19. Notes on the study in general: Later expanders leaned CD4+, whereas day 15 to 85 contracting clones were balanced CD4/CD8. In second-wave clones peaking day 37, SARS-CoV-2 specificity remained unconfirmed. Several responding clones turned up in pre-infection memory, indicating that cross-reactive memory may have taken part. Contracting CD4+ clones were located mainly in CM and EM, and CD8+ clones in EMRA.

V gave up 4 bases and J gave up 1 base, with 22 bases separating them. Germline lookup yields CDR1 MNHEY and CDR2 SVGEGT. The CDR3 is 19 residues long. Turning to this clonotype: What it binds is not known.

In TCRdb, the 5' RACE reads were re-called with MiXCR into one record per CDR3 protein. The table has approximately 210,000 distinct CDR3 sequences, roughly a tenth seen once. This sequence joins TRBV6-2 or TRBV6-3 and TRBJ2-2; the D gene could be TRBD1 or TRBD2 (5 bases each). Material: PBMCs or a T cell subset sorted from them (not recorded which). The TCR was taken from a man between 18 and 35 years old who had mild COVID-19 (a few samples of this study predate the infection). Cell type and time point are not known. CDR3 residues: CASSSTRDPVRRNTGELFF. In nucleotides, the CDR3 is TGTGCCAGCAGTTCGACTCGGGACCCCGTTCGCCGGAACACCGGGGAGCTGTTTTTT.